The 15 T cell receptor beta chains in this list originate from one sample, sequenced in a study of long-term antiretroviral therapy in people with HIV (dated by TCRdb to between 2021 and 2024). The immunoSEQ hsTCRB v3.0 assay was used at survey level resolution for TRB variable region sequencing. TCRdb took this table from immuneACCESS and kept in-frame rearrangements with V and J called. Such tables lack part of the clones; where checked against another copy, unresolved V genes explain under half of the gap, and the rest is unexplained. In this sample the table shows tens of thousands of clones, roughly 87% of which occur a single time. The ten largest make up 5.5% of the sample. The sequencing here drew on unsorted PBMCs, taken 1.1 years before starting antiretroviral therapy. These receptors were taken from a woman aged 25 to 45 with HIV.

This chain connects TRBV6-1 to TRBJ1-4, with TRBD1 matching over 12 bases. The germline CDR1 and CDR2 sequences are MNHNS and SASEGT. The trim removed 5 bases at V and 7 bases at J, leaving 2 bases unmatched. The CDR3 totals 14 residues. CDR3 sequence (DNA): TGTGCCAGCAGTTCGGGACAGGGGGCTGAAAAACTGTTTTTT. As protein: CASSSGQGAEKLFF.

This chain joins TRBV10-3 and TRBJ2-3, with TRBD1 matching 9 bases. This CDR3 comprises 17 residues. V was pared by 6 bases and J by 0 bases, with 10 bases of the junction left unmatched. Germline CDR1 is ENHRY and CDR2 is SYGVKD. CDR3 DNA sequence: TGTGCCATCAGCTCAGACCGGGACAGGGTCAGCACAGATACGCAGTATTTT. It is translated as CAISSDRDRVSTDTQYF.

This sequence joins TRBV7-8 and TRBJ2-3, with TRBD2 matching 15 bases. Looked up from germline, CDR1 is SGHVS and CDR2 is FQNEAQ. J was trimmed by 7 bases and V by 2 bases; bases with no gene match: 16. There are 20 residues in the CDR3. DNA of the CDR3: TGTGCCAGCAGCTTATACCGCCGGGGACTAGCGGGGGGTGATTTGAATACGCAGTATTTT. Protein sequence: CASSLYRRGLAGGDLNTQYF.

The chain joins TRBV7-9 to TRBJ1-1; D not certain. The V end lost 1 base, the J end lost 5 bases, and 14 bases lay between the germline ends. The CDR3 has 15 residues. CDR1 and CDR2 from the germline V gene are SEHNR and FQNEAQ (reference sequence). The CDR3 sequence: CASSLGMVGQTEAFF. CDR3 bases: TGTGCCAGCAGCTTAGGGATGGTTGGGCAGACTGAAGCTTTCTTT.

The chain couples TRBV4-1 to TRBJ1-2; D gene ambiguous. CDR1 is MGHRA, CDR2 YSYEKL, per germline. V lost 1 base to trimming and J lost 4 bases, with 10 bases between them. The CDR3 is 14 amino acids. The CDR3 region is CASSQGLDVYGYTF. CDR3 nucleotide sequence: TGCGCCAGCAGCCAAGGCCTAGACGTCTATGGCTACACCTTC.

This clone was seen a handful of times. The chain recombines TRBV6-1 with TRBJ2-1, with D possibly TRBD2 on 6 matching bases. V lost 8 bases to trimming and J lost 6 bases, with 20 bases between them. This CDR3 comprises 15 residues. Germline V gene lookup returns CDR1 MNHNS and CDR2 SASEGT. The CDR3 loop reads CASEGPGDGGNEQFF. In DNA, the CDR3 is TGTGCCAGCGAGGGGCCGGGAGACGGTGGCAATGAGCAGTTCTTC.

This chain joins TRBV4-2 and TRBJ2-2; D unclear. V shed 4 bases and J shed 7 bases, with 7 bases lying between them. From germline, CDR1 is LGHNA and CDR2 YNFKEQ. The CDR3 length is 12 residues. The DNA for the CDR3 is TGTGCCAGCAGCCCCACCTTCGGGGAGCTGTTTTTT. Its translation: CASSPTFGELFF.

This clone was counted a few times. The junction and the germline gene differ at one end; a read error may be behind it. The V call is TRBV6-6, the J call TRBJ1-4; TRBD1 matches at 8 bases. CDR1 is MNHNY and CDR2 is SVGAGI in the germline V gene (reference sequence). The CDR3 has 11 amino acids. In DNA form, the CDR3 reads TGTGCCAGCAGCCACGGACAGGGTAGGCGCTTT. It is translated as CASSHGQGRRF.

In DNA, the CDR3 is TGCGCCAGCAGTCCCTTGGCCCAACAAGAGACCCAGTACTTC. Translated: CASSPLAQQETQYF. V gene TRBV5-1 combines with J gene TRBJ2-5, with no clear D. The CDR3 runs to 14 residues. Between the trimmed V and J ends, which lost 5 bases and 2 bases, there was a span of 13 bases. Germline V gives CDR1 SGHRS, CDR2 YFSETQ.

This sequence joins TRBV29-1 and TRBJ1-2; TRBD1 might be the D (6 bases). The CDR3 extends over 13 amino acids. Germline CDR1 SQVTM, CDR2 ANQGSEA. Trimming took 7 bases from V and 6 from J, leaving 18 bases between them. The CDR3 nucleotides read TGCAGCGGGGGGGGCGATTGGGATAATGGCTACACCTTC. Translated: CSGGGDWDNGYTF.

This rearrangement joins TRBV19 to TRBJ2-3, with D perhaps being TRBD1 or TRBD2 (5 bases each). V lost 1 base to trimming and J lost 11 bases, with 13 bases between them. This CDR3 region has 13 residues. Germline V gene sequence: CDR1 LNHDA, CDR2 SQIVND (reference sequence). The CDR3 loop is CASSIGEGSGQYF. The CDR3 nucleotides are TGTGCCAGTAGTATAGGAGAGGGGAGTGGGCAGTATTTT.

This chain links TRBV10-3 with TRBJ1-4; D remains ambiguous. The V end was cut by 3 bases, the J end by 4 bases, with 9 bases between. There are 14 residues in the CDR3. Per germline, CDR1 ENHRY and CDR2 SYGVKD. CDR3 amino acids: CAISDHDNNEKLFF. The DNA for the CDR3 is TGTGCCATCAGTGACCACGACAATAATGAAAAACTGTTTTTT.

This clone was recorded only once. The chain joins TRBV6-1 to TRBJ1-2; 8 bases fit TRBD1. CDR1 and CDR2 (germline): MNHNS, SASEGT. The trim removed 10 bases at V and 8 bases at J, leaving 15 bases unmatched. CDR3 length equals 14 residues. In DNA, the CDR3 is TGTGCCACCCGGTCCGACAGGGGACGGAGGGGCTACACCTTC. It codes for CATRSDRGRRGYTF.

The rearrangement joins TRBV5-4 to TRBJ1-2; D may be TRBD1 (5 bases). Germline CDR1 SGHNT, CDR2 YYREEE (reference sequence). The ends were cut back, 7 bases at V and 8 bases at J, with 18 bases in the middle. This CDR3 is built from 13 residues. CDR3 residues: CASHAAGIDGYTF. The CDR3 nucleotides read TGTGCCAGCCATGCGGCAGGGATTGACGGCTACACCTTC. Full variable domain (remainder filled in from reference TRBV5-4 and TRBJ1-2): ETGVTQSPTHLIKTRGQQVTLRCSSQSGHNTVSWYQQALGQGPQFIFQYYREEENGRGNFPPRFSGLQFPNYSSELNVNALELDDSALYLCASHAAGIDGYTFGSGTRLTVV.

This chain links TRBV6-5 with TRBJ1-1; D is possibly TRBD1 (6 bases). The CDR3 runs 13 residues. Germline V CDR1 and CDR2: MNHEY, SVGAGI. Trimming removed 5 bases from V and 4 bases from J, with 11 bases in between. The CDR3 spells CASSLGGGTEAFF. Written as DNA, the CDR3 is TGTGCCAGCAGTCTGGGAGGGGGCACTGAAGCTTTCTTT.